This TCR beta chain stems from a study of T-cell memory formation after mild COVID-19. TCRdb redid the calling of the 5' RACE reads with MiXCR, one entry per CDR3 protein. The top ten clones hold around 20% of a sample with around 300,000 distinct CDR3 sequences, 14% of them seen once. This receptor was obtained from a young man who had mild COVID-19 (a few samples of this study predate the infection). Cell type and time point are not known. Sequencing used PBMCs or a T cell subset sorted from them (not recorded which).

Here the CDR3 reads CATSGGLAGGEETQYF. The CDR3 DNA reads as TGTGCCACCAGCGGAGGACTAGCGGGGGGGGAAGAGACCCAGTACTTC. The V gene is TRBV15, the J gene TRBJ2-5, with TRBD2 matching over 15 bases. CDR3 size: 16 residues. The V gene end was trimmed by 5 bases and the J gene end by 3 bases; junction bases not matched to a gene: 4. Germline CDR1 and CDR2: LNHNV and YYDKDF (reference sequence).